Sequencing of this T cell receptor beta chain was carried out in a study of blood T cells in healthy people across ages. The use of a sample-barcoded 5' primer and a J-beta primer mix characterized a second PCR of roughly 6 to 12 cycles. TCRdb processed the 5' RACE reads anew with MiXCR; each CDR3 protein has one entry. The table shows approximately 780,000 distinct CDR3 sequences, with around a quarter occurring only once. This sample also appeared in a second study, on T cells of mothers and their children. That paper notes: The yield was over 9.5 million TCR beta CDR3 reads from each mother and approximately 2.8 million from each child.

The source of this sequence is a boy between 10 and 17 years old in good health. Input material: blood.

CDR3 in amino acids: CASSGYLAGGALGIAGELFF. The CDR3 bases are TGTGCCAGCAGCGGTTATTTAGCGGGGGGCGCCCTTGGGATAGCCGGGGAGCTGTTTTTT. The chain is built from TRBV3-1 and TRBJ2-2; 10 nucleotides agree with TRBD2. V lost 5 bases, J lost 6 bases, and 21 bases stayed unmatched. The CDR3 length is 20 residues. Germline CDR1 and CDR2: LGHDT and YNNKEL (reference sequence).